These T cell receptor beta chains were read from a single sample in a study of T cell repertoires in cytomegalovirus infection. Each CDR3 protein gets one entry after TCRdb re-called the reads with MiXCR. This table holds around 490,000 distinct CDR3 sequences, roughly 29% found once. Sequencing was done on a sample of PBMCs. All receptors derive from a human donor in good health (CMV status not recorded). Some clones in this sample may be carry-over from other donors' samples. CDR3s include the opening cysteine and the closing phenylalanine or tryptophan.

V gene	J gene	CDR3 protein
TRBV25-1	TRBJ2-5	CASSGAVQETQYF
TRBV6-2/TRBV6-3	TRBJ2-1	CASSRSGTVSRGDNEQFF
TRBV12-3/TRBV12-4	TRBJ2-5	CASSFGGGDETQYF
TRBV6-6	TRBJ2-7	CASSYGGQILRNEQYF
TRBV4-2	TRBJ2-3	CASSQGEREDTQYF
TRBV12-3/TRBV12-4	TRBJ1-2	CASRPYRGRGIGYGYTF
TRBV15	TRBJ1-5	CATSRGESAIQPQHF
TRBV12-3/TRBV12-4	TRBJ2-2	CASRSKGELFF
TRBV11-2	TRBJ2-1	CASSLVSSSGDYNEQFF
TRBV6-2/TRBV6-3	TRBJ2-5	CASRGPGRETQYF
TRBV10-3	TRBJ2-1	CADWAGAGGPEEQFF
TRBV25-1	TRBJ1-2	CASGGMRADLGGYTF
TRBV12-3/TRBV12-4	TRBJ2-2	CASSLELRRKRTGELFF
TRBV20-1	TRBJ2-1	CSARDTGWSYNEQFF
TRBV19	TRBJ2-3	CASSRRGGSATQYF
TRBV11-3	TRBJ1-1	CASSPNDRGSTEAFF
TRBV5-4	TRBJ1-1	CASSLGVQYHEAFF